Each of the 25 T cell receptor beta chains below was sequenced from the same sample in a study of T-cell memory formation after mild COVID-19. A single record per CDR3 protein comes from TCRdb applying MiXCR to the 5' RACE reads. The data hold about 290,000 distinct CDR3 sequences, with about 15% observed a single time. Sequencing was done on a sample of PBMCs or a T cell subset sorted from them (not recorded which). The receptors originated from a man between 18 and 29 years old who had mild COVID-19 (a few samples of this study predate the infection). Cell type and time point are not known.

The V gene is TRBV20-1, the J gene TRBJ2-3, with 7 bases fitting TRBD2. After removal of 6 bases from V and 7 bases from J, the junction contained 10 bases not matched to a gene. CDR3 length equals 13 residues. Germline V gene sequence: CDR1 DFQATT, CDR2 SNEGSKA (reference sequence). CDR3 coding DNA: TGCAGTGCCCTAGCGGATCCTCCGAATACGCAGTATTTT. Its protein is CSALADPPNTQYF.

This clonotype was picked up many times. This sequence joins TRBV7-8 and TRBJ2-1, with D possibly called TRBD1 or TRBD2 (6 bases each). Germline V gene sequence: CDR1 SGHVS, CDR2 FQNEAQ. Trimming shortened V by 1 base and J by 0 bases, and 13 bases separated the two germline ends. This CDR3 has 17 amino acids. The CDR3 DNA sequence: TGTGCCAGCAGCTTAGGTGGACCGGGGGCCTCCTACAATGAGCAGTTCTTC. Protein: CASSLGGPGASYNEQFF.

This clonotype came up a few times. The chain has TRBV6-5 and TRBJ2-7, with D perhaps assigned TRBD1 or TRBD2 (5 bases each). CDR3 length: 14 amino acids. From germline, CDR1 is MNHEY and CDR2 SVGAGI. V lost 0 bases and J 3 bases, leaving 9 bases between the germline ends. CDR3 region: CASSYSIGGYEQYF. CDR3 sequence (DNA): TGTGCCAGCAGTTACTCTATTGGGGGCTACGAGCAGTACTTC.

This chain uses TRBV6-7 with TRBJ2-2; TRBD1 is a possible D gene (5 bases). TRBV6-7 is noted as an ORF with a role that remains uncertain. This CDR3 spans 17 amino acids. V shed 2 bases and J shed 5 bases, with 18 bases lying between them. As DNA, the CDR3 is TGTGCCAGCAGTTACCAACTACCTAATAGGGGAACCGGGGAGCTGTTTTTT. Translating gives CASSYQLPNRGTGELFF.

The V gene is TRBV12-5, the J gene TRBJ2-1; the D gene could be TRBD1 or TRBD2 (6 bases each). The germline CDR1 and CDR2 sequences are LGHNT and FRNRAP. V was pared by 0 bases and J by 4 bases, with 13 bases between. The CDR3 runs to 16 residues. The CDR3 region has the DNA TGTGCTAGTGGTTTGGTACTGGGGGGCCCGTACAATGAGCAGTTCTTC. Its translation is CASGLVLGGPYNEQFF.

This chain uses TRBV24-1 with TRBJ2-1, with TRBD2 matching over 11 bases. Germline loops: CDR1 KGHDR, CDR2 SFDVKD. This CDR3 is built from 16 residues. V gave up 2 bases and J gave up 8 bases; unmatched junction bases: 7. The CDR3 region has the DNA TGTGCCACCAGTGATTCGGTTAGCGGGAGGGCGGATGAGCAGTTCTTC. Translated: CATSDSVSGRADEQFF.

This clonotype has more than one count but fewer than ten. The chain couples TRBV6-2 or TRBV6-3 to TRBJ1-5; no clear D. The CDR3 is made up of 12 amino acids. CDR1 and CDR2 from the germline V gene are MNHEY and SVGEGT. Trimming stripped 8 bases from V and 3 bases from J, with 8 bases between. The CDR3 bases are TGTGCCAGCTCCCGGATCAATCAGCCCCAGCATTTT. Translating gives CASSRINQPQHF.

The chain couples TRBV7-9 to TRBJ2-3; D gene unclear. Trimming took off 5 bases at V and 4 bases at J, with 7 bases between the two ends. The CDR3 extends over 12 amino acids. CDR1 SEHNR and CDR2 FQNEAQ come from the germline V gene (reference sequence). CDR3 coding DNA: TGTGCCAGCAGCCTCACACCAGATACGCAGTATTTT. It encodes CASSLTPDTQYF.

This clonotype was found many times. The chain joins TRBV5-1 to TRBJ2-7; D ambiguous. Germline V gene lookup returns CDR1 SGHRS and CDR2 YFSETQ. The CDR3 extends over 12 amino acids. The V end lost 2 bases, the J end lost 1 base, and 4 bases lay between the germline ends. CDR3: CASSFSSYEQYF. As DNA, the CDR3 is TGCGCCAGCAGCTTCTCATCCTACGAGCAGTACTTC.

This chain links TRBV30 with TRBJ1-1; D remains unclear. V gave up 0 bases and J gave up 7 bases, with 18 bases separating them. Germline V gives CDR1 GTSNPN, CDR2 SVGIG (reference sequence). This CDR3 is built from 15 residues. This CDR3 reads CAWSVERPAYREAFF. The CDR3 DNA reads TGTGCCTGGAGTGTAGAAAGACCGGCGTACCGTGAAGCTTTCTTT.

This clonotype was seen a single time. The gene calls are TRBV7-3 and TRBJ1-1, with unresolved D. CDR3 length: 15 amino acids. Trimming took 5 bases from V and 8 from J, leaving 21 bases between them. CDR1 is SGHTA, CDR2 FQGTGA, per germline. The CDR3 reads CASSLGGRGFTEAFF. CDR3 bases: TGTGCCAGCAGCCTGGGAGGACGAGGGTTCACGGAAGCTTTCTTT. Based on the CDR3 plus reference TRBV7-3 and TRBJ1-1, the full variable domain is GAGVSQTPSNKVTEKGKYVELRCDPISGHTALYWYRQSLGQGPEFLIYFQGTGAADDSGLPNDRFFAVRPEGSVSTLKIQRTERGDSAVYLCASSLGGRGFTEAFFGQGTRLTVV.

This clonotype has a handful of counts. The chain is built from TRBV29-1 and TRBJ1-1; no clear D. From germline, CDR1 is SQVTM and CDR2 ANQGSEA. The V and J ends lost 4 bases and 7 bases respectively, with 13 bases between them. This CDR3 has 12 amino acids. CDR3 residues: CSVAPGQSEAFF. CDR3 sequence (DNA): TGCAGCGTTGCCCCCGGGCAGAGTGAAGCTTTCTTT. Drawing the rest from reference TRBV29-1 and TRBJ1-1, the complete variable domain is SAVISQKPSRDICQRGTSLTIQCQVDSQVTMMFWYRQQPGQSLTLIATANQGSEATYESGFVIDKFPISRPNLTFSTLTVSNMSPEDSSIYLCSVAPGQSEAFFGQGTRLTVV.

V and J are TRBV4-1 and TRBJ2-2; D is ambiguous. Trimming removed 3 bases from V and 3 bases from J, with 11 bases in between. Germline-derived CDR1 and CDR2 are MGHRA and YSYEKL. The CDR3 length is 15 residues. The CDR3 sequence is CASSHGRSYTGELFF. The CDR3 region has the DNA TGCGCCAGCAGCCATGGCAGGAGTTACACCGGGGAGCTGTTTTTT.

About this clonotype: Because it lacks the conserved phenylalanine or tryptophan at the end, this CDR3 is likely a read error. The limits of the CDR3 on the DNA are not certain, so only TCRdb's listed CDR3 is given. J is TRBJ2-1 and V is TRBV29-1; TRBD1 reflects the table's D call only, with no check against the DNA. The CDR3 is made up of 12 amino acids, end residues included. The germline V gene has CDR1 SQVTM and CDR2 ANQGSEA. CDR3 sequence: CSVAEGALLSMT.

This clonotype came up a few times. For the CDR3, the DNA is TGTGCCAGCAGCTTAGAGGGGACAGCGCAAGAGACCCAGTACTTC. Translated: CASSLEGTAQETQYF. The genes are TRBV7-7 and TRBJ2-5; 7 positions match TRBD1. There are 15 residues in the CDR3. V trimming: 1 base; J trimming: 2 bases; junction bases outside the gene matches: 4. CDR1 is SSHAT, CDR2 FNYEAQ, per germline (reference sequence). Full variable domain (outside the CDR3, taken from reference TRBV7-7 and TRBJ2-5): GAGVSQSPRYKVTKRGQDVTLRCDPISSHATLYWYQQALGQGPEFLTYFNYEAQPDKSGLPSDRFSAERPEGSISTLTIQRTEQRDSAMYRCASSLEGTAQETQYFGPGTRLLVL.

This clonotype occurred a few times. This CDR3 reads CSVEYRATDTQYF. The CDR3 bases are TGCAGCGTTGAGTACAGGGCCACAGATACGCAGTATTTT. The chain links TRBV29-1 to TRBJ2-3; D perhaps matches TRBD1 (6 bases). Germline CDR1 is SQVTM and CDR2 is ANQGSEA. V gave up 3 bases and J gave up 2 bases, with 9 bases separating them. The CDR3 sequence is 13 residues long.

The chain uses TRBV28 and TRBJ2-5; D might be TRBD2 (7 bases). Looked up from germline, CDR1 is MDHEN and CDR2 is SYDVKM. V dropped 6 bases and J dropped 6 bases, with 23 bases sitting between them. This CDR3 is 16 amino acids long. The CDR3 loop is CASSRPDGGPLKTQYF. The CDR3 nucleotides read TGTGCCAGCAGCCGTCCCGACGGGGGGCCCTTGAAGACCCAGTACTTC.

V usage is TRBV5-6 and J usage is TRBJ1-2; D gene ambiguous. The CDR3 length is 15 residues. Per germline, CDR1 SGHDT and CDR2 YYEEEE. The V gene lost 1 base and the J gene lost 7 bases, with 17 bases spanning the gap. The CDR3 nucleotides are TGTGCCAGCAGCTTGTTGGGCGGAATGGGTTTTGGCTACACCTTC. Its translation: CASSLLGGMGFGYTF.

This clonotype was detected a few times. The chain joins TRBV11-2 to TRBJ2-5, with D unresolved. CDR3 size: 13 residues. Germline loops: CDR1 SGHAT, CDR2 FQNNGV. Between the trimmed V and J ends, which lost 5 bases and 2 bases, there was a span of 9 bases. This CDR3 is CASSADWQETQYF. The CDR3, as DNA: TGTGCCAGCAGCGCCGACTGGCAAGAGACCCAGTACTTC.

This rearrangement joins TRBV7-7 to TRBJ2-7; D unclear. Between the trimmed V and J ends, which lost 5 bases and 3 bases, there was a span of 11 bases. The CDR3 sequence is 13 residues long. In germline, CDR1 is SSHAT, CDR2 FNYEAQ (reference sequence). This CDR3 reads CASSREVGYEQYF. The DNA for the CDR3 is TGTGCCAGCAGCCGAGAGGTAGGCTACGAGCAGTACTTC.

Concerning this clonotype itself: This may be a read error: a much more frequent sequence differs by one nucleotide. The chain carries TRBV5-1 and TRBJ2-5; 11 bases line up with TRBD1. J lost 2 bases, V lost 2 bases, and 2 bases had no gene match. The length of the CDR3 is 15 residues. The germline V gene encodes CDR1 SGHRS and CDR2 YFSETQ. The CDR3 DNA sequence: TGCGCCAGCAGCTTATGGGACAGGGGGCAAGAGACCCAGTACTTC. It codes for CASSLWDRGQETQYF.

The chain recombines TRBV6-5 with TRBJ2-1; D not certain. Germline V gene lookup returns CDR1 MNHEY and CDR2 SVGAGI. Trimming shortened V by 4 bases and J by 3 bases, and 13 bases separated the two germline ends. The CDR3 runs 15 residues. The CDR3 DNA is TGTGCCAGCAGTTCGCACAGTGGGGTCTACAATGAGCAGTTCTTC. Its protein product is CASSSHSGVYNEQFF.

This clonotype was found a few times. The CDR3 DNA is TGTGCCAGCAGGAAGGAGGGTGTGAGGCGGCCCCAGCATTTT. Protein: CASRKEGVRRPQHF. The chain combines TRBV6-1 with TRBJ1-5; D uncertain. The CDR3 has 14 residues. Germline V gene sequence: CDR1 MNHNS, CDR2 SASEGT. Between the trimmed V and J ends, which lost 6 bases and 9 bases, there was a span of 18 bases.

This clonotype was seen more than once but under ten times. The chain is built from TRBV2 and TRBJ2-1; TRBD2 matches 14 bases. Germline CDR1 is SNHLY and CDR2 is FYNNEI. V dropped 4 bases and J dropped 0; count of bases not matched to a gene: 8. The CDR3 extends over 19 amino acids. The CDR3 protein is CASSGRLAGGLSSYNEQFF. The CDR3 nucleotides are TGTGCCAGCAGTGGCCGACTAGCGGGGGGGCTGAGCTCCTACAATGAGCAGTTCTTC.

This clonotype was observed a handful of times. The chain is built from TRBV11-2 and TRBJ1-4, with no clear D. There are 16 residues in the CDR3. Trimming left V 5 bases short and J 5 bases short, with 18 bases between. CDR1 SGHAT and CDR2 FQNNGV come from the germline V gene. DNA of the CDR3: TGTGCCAGCAGCCTACTAGGACGTCCGGGGAATGAAAAACTGTTTTTT. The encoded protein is CASSLLGRPGNEKLFF.